Listed below are T cell receptor beta chains from one sample, sequenced in a study of spatial heterogeneity in lung cancer. Using its own MiXCR run on the 5' RACE reads, TCRdb lists one record per CDR3 protein. Among over 10,000 distinct CDR3 sequences listed, 5% to 6% were seen once. This specimen was lung tumor tissue, taken at surgery. These receptors came from a female donor with early-stage non-small cell lung cancer. Both conserved end residues are part of each CDR3. D genes are given only for firm matches. Clone size is shown for a subset of rows, as once, few, many or a class of expanded clone.

J | V | D | size | DNA | CDR3
TRBJ2-1 | TRBV18 | TRBD1 | many | TGTGCCAGCTCGCCCCAGGGGGTCCGCTACAATGAGCAGTTCTTC | CASSPQGVRYNEQFF
TRBJ2-1 | TRBV3-1 | NA | many | TGTGCCAGCAGCCGAAGGGGGGTTTGGTTCTTC | CASSRRGVWFF
TRBJ1-1 | TRBV7-2 | TRBD1 | many | TGTGCCAGCAGCCCCCAACAGGGGCTGAACACTGAAGCTTTCTTT | CASSPQQGLNTEAFF
TRBJ2-1 | TRBV4-1 | TRBD1 | many | TGCGCCAGCAGCCGTACCGGGACAGGGGACAATGAGCAGTTCTTC | CASSRTGTGDNEQFF
TRBJ1-6 | TRBV7-9 | TRBD1 | many | TGTGCCAGCAGCCAGACAGGGGAAGTGCCACCCCTCCACTTT | CASSQTGEVPPLHF
TRBJ2-1 | TRBV5-4 | NA | many | TGTGCCAGCAGCTTGAATTGGGGCTATGAGCAGTTCTTC | CASSLNWGYEQFF
TRBJ1-4 | TRBV30 | NA | many | TGTGCCTGGAGTGGATCAGATAATGAAAAACTGTTTTTT | CAWSGSDNEKLFF
TRBJ2-2 | TRBV30 | NA | many | TGTGCCTGGGGGAGGATTGGTCGATCGGGGGAGCTGTTTTTT | CAWGRIGRSGELFF
TRBJ2-4 | TRBV12-3/TRBV12-4 | NA | few | TGTGCCAGCAGTTTTGGGGGGCAGAAAAACATTCAGTACTTC | CASSFGGQKNIQYF
TRBJ1-2 | TRBV7-2 | TRBD1 | many | TGTGCCAGCAGCTCAAAGAGACAGGGTTCCTATGGCTACACCTTC | CASSSKRQGSYGYTF
TRBJ1-6 | TRBV12-3/TRBV12-4 | TRBD1 | many | TGTGCCAGCAGTTTGGAAAGGACAGGGAGCTCCTATAATTCACCCCTCCACTTT | CASSLERTGSSYNSPLHF
TRBJ1-2 | TRBV2 | NA | many | TGTGCCAGCAGTGGAGGGGTCGTAGCTAACTATGGCTACACCTTC | CASSGGVVANYGYTF
TRBJ2-7 | TRBV7-8 | NA | many | TGTGCCAGCAGCGTGCTGGGGCCCTACGAGCAGTACTTC | CASSVLGPYEQYF
TRBJ2-1 | TRBV7-2 | TRBD2 | many | TGTGCCAGCAGCTTAAGGGCTAGCGGGTCCGAGCAGTTCTTC | CASSLRASGSEQFF
TRBJ2-7 | TRBV4-1 | NA | medium-sized | TGCGCCAGCAGCCATCCCGGGAACTACGAGCAGTACTTC | CASSHPGNYEQYF
TRBJ1-4 | TRBV10-3 | NA | many | TGTGCCATCAGTGCCCTGGGGGAAAAACTGTTTTTT | CAISALGEKLFF
TRBJ2-3 | TRBV7-2 | TRBD2 | many | TGTGCCAGCAGCTCCCTCCCCGGGACTAGTGGAGATACGCAGTATTTT | CASSSLPGTSGDTQYF
TRBJ1-2 | TRBV7-2 | NA | many | TGTGCCAGCAGCTTAGGACAACAGGTCTTTTATGGCTACACCTTC | CASSLGQQVFYGYTF
TRBJ1-1 | TRBV3-1 | NA | NA | TGTGCCAGCAGCCAAACCAGGCGGAACACTGAAGCTTTCTTT | CASSQTRRNTEAFF
TRBJ2-5 | TRBV20-1 | TRBD2 | many | TGCAGTGCTAGTAGTGGGAGGGGAGAGACCCAGTACTTC | CSASSGRGETQYF
TRBJ2-6 | TRBV7-3 | NA | many | TGTGCCAGCTCAAACCATCACAACTCTGGGGCCAACGTCCTGACTTTC | CASSNHHNSGANVLTF
TRBJ1-3 | TRBV14 | TRBD1 | many | TGTGCCAGCAGCCAGTTCCCTTTTGATTTAGAGGGGGCCTCTGGAAACACCATATATTTT | CASSQFPFDLEGASGNTIYF
TRBJ2-2 | TRBV9 | TRBD2 | medium-sized | TGTGCCAGCCGGGGGGGCCTCACCGGGGAGCTGTTTTTT | CASRGGLTGELFF
TRBJ1-2 | TRBV7-9 | NA | many | TGTGCCAGCAGCTTAAGGGACGGCTATGGCTACACCTTC | CASSLRDGYGYTF
TRBJ2-5 | TRBV7-2 | NA | many | TGTGCCAGCAGCTTAGTCATAGGGGTGCAAGAGACCCAGTACTTC | CASSLVIGVQETQYF
TRBJ1-2 | TRBV7-8 | NA | many | TGTGCCAGCAGCTTAGGGACACACTATGGCTACACCTTC | CASSLGTHYGYTF
TRBJ1-2 | TRBV5-4 | TRBD1 | few | TGTGCCAGCAGAGCCGGGACAGGGTTGGGGGGCCTACTCTCTGGCTACACCTTC | CASRAGTGLGGLLSGYTF
TRBJ2-3 | TRBV20-1 | NA | medium-sized | TGCAGTGCTAGGGGAGGCGCGGGCGGCGCAGATACGCAGTATTTT | CSARGGAGGADTQYF
TRBJ2-3 | TRBV2 | NA | medium-sized | TGTGCCAGCAGTAAGGGAGGTCGGGGCGCAGGCACAGATACGCAGTATTTT | CASSKGGRGAGTDTQYF
TRBJ2-3 | TRBV5-1 | NA | many | TGCGCCAGCAGCTTGTCACTAGCTGGGTCTACGGATACGCAGTATTTT | CASSLSLAGSTDTQYF
TRBJ2-2 | TRBV5-1 | NA | many | TGCGCCAGCAGCTTGACAGGGAGGAACACCGGGGAGCTGTTTTTT | CASSLTGRNTGELFF
TRBJ2-1 | TRBV18 | NA | medium-sized | TGTGCCAGCTCACCACTCTCACCGACCCCCGGAAGGTCCTACAATGAGCAGTTCTTC | CASSPLSPTPGRSYNEQFF
TRBJ1-2 | TRBV5-1 | NA | many | TGCGCCAGCGGCGGGAGTTATGGCTACACCTTC | CASGGSYGYTF
TRBJ2-7 | TRBV10-3 | NA | many | TGTGCCACCCTCGCCACGGCGGGGCTCACCTACGAGCAGTACTTC | CATLATAGLTYEQYF
TRBJ2-1 | TRBV7-2 | NA | many | TGTGCCAGCAGCTTAGCGCAGCATAATGAGCAGTTCTTC | CASSLAQHNEQFF
TRBJ1-1 | TRBV7-2 | NA | medium-sized | TGTGCCAGCAGCTTAATGTGGGGAGTCACTGAAGCTTTCTTT | CASSLMWGVTEAFF
TRBJ2-2 | TRBV5-1 | TRBD1 | medium-sized | TGCGCCAGCGTACCGGGACAGGGGGCTCACACCGGGGAGCTGTTTTTT | CASVPGQGAHTGELFF
TRBJ2-1 | TRBV5-1 | TRBD2 | NA | TGCGCCAGCAGCTTGGAACTAGCGGATGAGCAGTTCTTC | CASSLELADEQFF
TRBJ1-2 | TRBV7-9 | NA | many | TGTGCCAGCCAACAGGGTCGGTTGAATCGCTACACCTTC | CASQQGRLNRYTF
TRBJ1-4 | TRBV20-1 | NA | many | TGCAGTGCTAGGAAGGACATTGAAAAACTGTTTTTT | CSARKDIEKLFF
TRBJ1-1 | TRBV13 | TRBD1 | many | TGTGCCAGCAGCTTCACAGGGGGCGCGATGGGCCGTATGAACACTGAAGCTTTCTTT | CASSFTGGAMGRMNTEAFF
TRBJ1-1 | TRBV10-3 | NA | medium-sized | TGTGCCATCAGGACGGAGAACACTGAAGCTTTCTTT | CAIRTENTEAFF
TRBJ2-5 | TRBV29-1 | NA | medium-sized | TGCAGCGTTCGCGTGGAGACCCAGTACTTC | CSVRVETQYF
TRBJ2-1 | TRBV3-1 | TRBD2 | many | TGTGCCAGCAGTACTCGGGGACTAACTTACAATGAGCAGTTCTTC | CASSTRGLTYNEQFF
TRBJ2-7 | TRBV12-3/TRBV12-4 | TRBD1 | medium-sized | TGTGCCAGCAGTCACACAGGGGGGATGAACGAGCAGTACTTC | CASSHTGGMNEQYF
TRBJ2-1 | TRBV9 | TRBD2 | many | TGTGCCAGCAGCCCCCGGGGGGATTCCTACAATGAGCAGTTCTTC | CASSPRGDSYNEQFF
TRBJ1-3 | TRBV20-1 | NA | many | TGCAGTGCTAGAGATGGGGGGACGGCTGGAAACACCATATATTTT | CSARDGGTAGNTIYF
TRBJ1-2 | TRBV6-5 | TRBD1 | few | TGTGCCAGCAGGAGGACAGGGGGCGCAGATGGCTACACCTTC | CASRRTGGADGYTF
TRBJ2-5 | TRBV2 | NA | medium-sized | TGTGCCAGCAGCATAGGTCAGCCCCAAGAGACCCAGTACTTC | CASSIGQPQETQYF